The rows below give T cell receptor beta chains drawn from one sample of a study of T cells in Graves' hyperthyroidism and ophthalmopathy. Using its own MiXCR run on the multiplex PCR reads, TCRdb lists one record per CDR3 protein. The table shows more than 450,000 distinct CDR3 sequences, with about 20% occurring only once. What was sequenced was blood. Receptors were obtained from a man in his forties or fifties with Graves' ophthalmopathy. Both conserved end residues are part of each CDR3. Clone size appears in some rows only: once, few, many, or a class for an expanded clone.

V gene | CDR3 length | clone size | CDR3 protein
TRBV6-6 | 18 | . | CASSYSGTSGSPSYEQYF
TRBV20-1 | 13 | few | CSAKGRERVEQFF
TRBV5-6 | 17 | . | CASSSPTSGRAGETQYF
TRBV11-2 | 16 | many | CASSSPWKGAADTQYF
TRBV2 | 10 | many | CASNTDTQYF
TRBV18 | 13 | few | CASSPIDTGELFF
TRBV20-1 | 12 | many | CSAGQGHYEQYF
TRBV20-1 | 14 | . | CSARSPVSTDTQYF
TRBV2 | 11 | many | CASSEPDLQYF
TRBV2 | 13 | many | CASSVRSGETQYF
TRBV6-1 | 16 | few | CASSEAWREGRNEQFF
TRBV5-4 | 14 | few | CASSLGPGEETQYF
TRBV7-9 | 14 | once | CASSPWTGSETQYF
TRBV11-2 | 15 | many | CASSLRRGFDTEAFF
TRBV4-1 | 17 | . | CASSQEMGRQGIYEQYF
TRBV5-1 | 14 | few | CASSSEAGAKTQYF
TRBV6-2/TRBV6-3 | 13 | many | CASRRDSHTEAFF
TRBV12-3/TRBV12-4 | 14 | . | CASSSTLYGETQYF
TRBV5-6 | 18 | few | CASSFLHYSGEFTYEQYF
TRBV3-1 | 15 | . | CASSQDGGRDQPQHF